The clone carrying this TCR beta chain appeared a single time. In terms of age and location, participants ranged from about 18 to 90 years and lived in approximately 24 US areas. Among Cohort 3 donors, those recovered had two negative PCRs, clearance, or symptom resolution. Per the study methods: Cell counts per sample came from amplifying reference gene primers. Clones were sequenced by immunoSEQ multiplex PCR, and TCRdb holds only the in-frame ones, with some missing. The V and J calls and clone size come from that table; D and trimming were worked out from the DNA. Found here are about 220,000 clones, around 89% of them singletons; the top ten hold about 2.4%. The data derive from a study of blood T cell repertoires in COVID-19. Turning to the study itself: Sample material is recorded as cDNA or gDNA derived from T cells, B-cell-depleted T cells, or PBMCs.

The V gene end was trimmed by 2 bases and the J gene end by 0 bases; junction bases not matched to a gene: 4. Germline CDR1 is MNHEY and CDR2 is SMNVEV (reference sequence). CDR3 length: 16 amino acids. The receptor's source is a woman between 25 and 40 years old who had recovered from COVID-19. The sequenced sample consisted of PBMCs or T cells enriched from blood (not recorded which). The rearrangement links TRBV27 to TRBJ2-1, with 7 bases fitting TRBD1. This CDR3 is CASSLRGGFSYNEQFF. The DNA for the CDR3 is TGTGCCAGCAGTTTACGAGGGGGCTTCTCCTACAATGAGCAGTTCTTC.